The text below deals with one T cell receptor (beta chain). Its antigen remains unidentified. This clone may be a read error of a much larger clone one base away. In TCRdb, the multiplex PCR reads were re-called with MiXCR into one record per CDR3 protein. There are some 120,000 distinct CDR3 sequences in the sample; 20% occur only once, and roughly 3.5% lies in the top ten. Breast cancer patients provided tissue from their axillary draining lymph nodes. This CDR3 is built from 13 residues. Germline loops: CDR1 SEHNR, CDR2 FQNEAQ (reference sequence). This record belongs to a study of breast tumors, draining lymph nodes, adjacent tissues. General study points: The lymph node origin of tumor T cells was framed as consistent with a hypothesis, not demonstrated. Data fit most tumor T cells coming from lymph node, expanding in tumor. Tumor and nontumor repertoires were significantly more similar in luminal-like than in basal-like breast cancer. Compared with lymph nodes, tumors were less diverse; compared with nontumor tissue, more.

The chain joins TRBV7-9 to TRBJ1-2; a weak D match, TRBD1 (6 bases). Specimen: axillary lymph node tissue. This sequence originates from a female donor with breast cancer. Some clones in this sample may be carry-over from other donors' samples. CDR3 protein: CANSKGGYYGYTF. CDR3 nucleotides: TGTGCCAACAGCAAAGGGGGTTACTATGGCTACACCTTC.